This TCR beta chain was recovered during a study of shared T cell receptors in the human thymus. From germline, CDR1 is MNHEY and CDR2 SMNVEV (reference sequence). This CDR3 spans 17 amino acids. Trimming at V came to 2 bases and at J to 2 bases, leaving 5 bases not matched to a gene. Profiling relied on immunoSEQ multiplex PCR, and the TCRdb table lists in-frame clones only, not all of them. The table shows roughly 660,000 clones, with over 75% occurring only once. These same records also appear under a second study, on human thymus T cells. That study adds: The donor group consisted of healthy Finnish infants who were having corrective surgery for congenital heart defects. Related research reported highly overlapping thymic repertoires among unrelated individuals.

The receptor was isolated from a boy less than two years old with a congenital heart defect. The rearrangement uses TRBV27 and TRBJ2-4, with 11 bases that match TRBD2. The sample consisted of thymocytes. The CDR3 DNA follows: TGTGCCAGCAGTTTAACTAGCGGGAGTGTTTCCAAAAACATTCAGTACTTC. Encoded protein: CASSLTSGSVSKNIQYF.